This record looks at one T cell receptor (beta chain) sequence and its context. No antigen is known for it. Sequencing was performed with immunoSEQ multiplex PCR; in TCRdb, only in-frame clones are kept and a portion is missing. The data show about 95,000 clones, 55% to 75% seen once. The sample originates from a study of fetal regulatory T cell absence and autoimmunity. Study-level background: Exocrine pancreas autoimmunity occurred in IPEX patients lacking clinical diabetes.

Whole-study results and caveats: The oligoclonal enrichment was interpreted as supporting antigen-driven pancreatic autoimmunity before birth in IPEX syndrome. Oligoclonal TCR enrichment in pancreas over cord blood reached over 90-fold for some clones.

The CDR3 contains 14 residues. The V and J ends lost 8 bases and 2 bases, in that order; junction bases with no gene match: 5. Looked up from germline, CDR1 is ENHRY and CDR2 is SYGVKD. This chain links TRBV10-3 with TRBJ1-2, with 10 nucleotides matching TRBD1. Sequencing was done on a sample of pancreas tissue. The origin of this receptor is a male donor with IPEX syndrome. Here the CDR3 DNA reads TGTGCCATCCGTCTGGGACAGGGGAACTATGGCTACACCTTC. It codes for CAIRLGQGNYGYTF.